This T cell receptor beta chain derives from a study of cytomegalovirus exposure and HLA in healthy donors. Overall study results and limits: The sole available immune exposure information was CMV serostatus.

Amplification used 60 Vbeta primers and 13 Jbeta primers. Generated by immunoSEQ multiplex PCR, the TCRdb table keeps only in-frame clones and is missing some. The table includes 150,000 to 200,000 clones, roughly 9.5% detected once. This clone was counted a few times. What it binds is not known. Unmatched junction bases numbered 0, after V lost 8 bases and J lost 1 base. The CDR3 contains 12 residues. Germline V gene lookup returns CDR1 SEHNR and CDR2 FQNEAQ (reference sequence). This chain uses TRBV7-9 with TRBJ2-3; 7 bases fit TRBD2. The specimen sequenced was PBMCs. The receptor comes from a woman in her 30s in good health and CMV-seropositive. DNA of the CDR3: TGTGCCAGCGGGGGGGGCACAGATACGCAGTATTTT. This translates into CASGGGTDTQYF.